The 20 T cell receptor beta chains reported below all come from one sample, sequenced in a study of blood T cell repertoires in COVID-19. The assay was immunoSEQ multiplex PCR, and TCRdb's table has in-frame clones only and misses some. The repertoire consists of 200,000 to 250,000 clones, with 70% to 90% occurring once and the leading ten covering less than 15%. The sample taken for sequencing was peripheral blood. The source of these receptors is a woman in her late teens or twenties who had recovered from COVID-19.

The chain recombines TRBV27 with TRBJ2-5; tentatively, D is TRBD2 (6 bases). The ends were cut back, 1 base at V and 5 bases at J, with 11 bases in the middle. CDR1 is MNHEY and CDR2 is SMNVEV in the germline V gene (reference sequence). The CDR3 covers 14 residues. The CDR3 reads CASSLFPGRETQYF. The CDR3 DNA reads as TGTGCCAGCAGTTTATTTCCGGGGAGGGAGACCCAGTACTTC.

The chain combines TRBV30 with TRBJ1-1; D not certain. The CDR3 consists of 14 residues. The germline CDR1 and CDR2 sequences are GTSNPN and SVGIG (reference sequence). V lost 4 bases to trimming and J lost 0 bases, with 12 bases between them. The DNA of the CDR3 is TGTGCCTGGACCCAAAAACTCATGAACACTGAAGCTTTCTTT. Protein product: CAWTQKLMNTEAFF.

This clone was detected a few times. The chain has TRBV25-1 and TRBJ1-1, with 8 bases matching TRBD1. The germline gives CDR1 MGHDK, CDR2 SYGVNS. The CDR3 loop spans 13 amino acids. V dropped 4 bases and J dropped 7; count of bases not matched to a gene: 5. The CDR3 reads CASSVRGLLEAFF. CDR3 nucleotide sequence: TGTGCCAGCAGTGTCAGGGGGCTACTTGAAGCTTTCTTT. Full variable domain (remainder filled in from reference TRBV25-1 and TRBJ1-1): EADIYQTPRYLVIGTGKKITLECSQTMGHDKMYWYQQDPGMELHLIHYSYGVNSTEKGDLSSESTVSRIRTEHFPLTLESARPSHTSQYLCASSVRGLLEAFFGQGTRLTVV.

This sequence joins TRBV5-4 and TRBJ2-5; a weak D match, TRBD2 (5 bases). Germline CDR1 reads SGHNT; CDR2 reads YYREEE (reference sequence). The CDR3 consists of 13 residues. V lost 4 bases to trimming and J lost 2 bases, with 9 bases between them. CDR3 nucleotides: TGTGCCAGCAGCCGGACTCAACAAGAGACCCAGTACTTC. Its translation is CASSRTQQETQYF.

The V call is TRBV3-1 (or the pseudogene TRBV3-2), the J call TRBJ1-2; D gene ambiguous. V lost 0 bases and J lost 5, with 13 bases in between. The germline V gene has CDR1 LGHDT and CDR2 YNNKEL (reference sequence). This CDR3 is 15 amino acids long. CDR3 bases: TGTGCCAGCAGCCAAGAAGGGTTCGGAGGGTATGGCTACACCTTC. Translating it yields CASSQEGFGGYGYTF.

This chain uses TRBV5-1 with TRBJ1-1, with 7 bases fitting TRBD1. From germline, CDR1 is SGHRS and CDR2 YFSETQ. The CDR3 is 16 residues long. V was pared by 0 bases and J by 1 base, with 6 bases of the junction left unmatched. CDR3 nucleotides: TGCGCCAGCAGCTTGGAGGCGACAGGGCCGAACACTGAAGCTTTCTTT. It specifies CASSLEATGPNTEAFF.

J is TRBJ1-5 and V is TRBV2, with D possibly matching TRBD1 (6 bases). From germline, CDR1 is SNHLY and CDR2 FYNNEI. The CDR3 has 14 residues. The V and J ends lost 6 bases and 6 bases respectively, with 15 bases between them. CDR3: CASSVGGGPQPQHF. CDR3 DNA: TGTGCCAGCAGCGTCGGCGGGGGGCCTCAGCCCCAGCATTTT.

For the CDR3, the DNA is TGTGCCAGCAGTACGACAGGGTGGGGCTACACCTTC. Translating it yields CASSTTGWGYTF. The gene calls are TRBV28 and TRBJ1-2, with TRBD1 matching 7 bases. In germline, CDR1 is MDHEN, CDR2 SYDVKM. This CDR3 spans 12 amino acids. J was trimmed by 8 bases and V by 5 bases; bases with no gene match: 5.

The chain couples TRBV19 to TRBJ1-1; a possible D gene is TRBD1 (5 bases). The CDR3 has 14 residues. V dropped 4 bases and J dropped 0 bases, with 9 bases sitting between them. CDR1 is LNHDA, CDR2 SQIVND, per germline (reference sequence). The CDR3 DNA follows: TGTGCCAGTAGTAATTGGGGCATGAACACTGAAGCTTTCTTT. It yields the protein CASSNWGMNTEAFF.

The genes are TRBV2 and TRBJ2-1; TRBD2 matches at 7 bases. From germline, CDR1 is SNHLY and CDR2 FYNNEI. The CDR3 runs to 13 residues. The CDR3 sequence: CVGREGNYNEQFF. The CDR3 region has the DNA TGTGTAGGGAGGGAGGGGAATTACAATGAGCAGTTCTTC.

V gene TRBV4-3 combines with J gene TRBJ1-3; tentative D call: TRBD1 (6 bases). CDR1 is LGHNA, CDR2 YSLEER, per germline. This CDR3 comprises 16 residues. Between the trimmed V and J ends, which lost 0 bases and 4 bases, there was a span of 13 bases. CDR3 nucleotides: TGCGCCAGCAGCCAAGACCAACAGGGTGACGGAAACACCATATATTTT. This codes for CASSQDQQGDGNTIYF.

This chain links TRBV5-4 with TRBJ1-1; D is unresolved. From germline, CDR1 is SGHNT and CDR2 YYREEE (reference sequence). V gave up 6 bases and J gave up 1 base, with 13 bases separating them. There are 14 residues in the CDR3. The CDR3 coding sequence is TGTGCCAGCACCTATCTAACAGCGAACACTGAAGCTTTCTTT. This gives the protein CASTYLTANTEAFF.

The CDR3 region is CASSFDYFGDTQYF. In DNA, the CDR3 is TGTGCCAGCAGTTTCGATTACTTCGGGGATACGCAGTATTTT. The chain combines TRBV6-5 with TRBJ2-3; D is unresolved. CDR1 and CDR2 from the germline V gene are MNHEY and SVGAGI. The length of the CDR3 is 14 residues. Trimming removed 4 bases at V and 6 bases at J, with 14 bases between.

The rearrangement links TRBV3-1 (or the pseudogene TRBV3-2) to TRBJ2-5; 8 bases map to TRBD2. V gave up 4 bases and J gave up 2 bases; unmatched junction bases: 12. Germline assignment: CDR1 LGHDT and CDR2 YNNKEL (reference sequence). The CDR3 runs 17 residues. The CDR3 loop is CASSLIGGREDQETQYF. The CDR3 bases are TGTGCCAGCAGCCTCATAGGTGGGCGGGAGGATCAAGAGACCCAGTACTTC.

The V gene is TRBV27, the J gene TRBJ2-7, with 8 positions matching TRBD1. Germline CDR1 reads MNHEY; CDR2 reads SMNVEV (reference sequence). The J segment lost 1 base and the V segment lost 8 bases, leaving 4 bases of the junction unmatched. This CDR3 contains 13 residues. Written as DNA, the CDR3 is TGTGCCAGCCGGACAGGGCAATCCTACGAGCAGTACTTC. Translation: CASRTGQSYEQYF.

This clone is a singleton in its sample. This chain joins TRBV7-2 and TRBJ2-3; D is unresolved. Germline V CDR1 and CDR2: SGHTA, FQGNSA. The germline V and J ends were trimmed by 5 bases and 0 bases, with 15 bases remaining between them. The CDR3 contains 16 residues. The CDR3 is CASSGLRRRSTDTQYF. CDR3 DNA sequence: TGTGCCAGCAGCGGGCTCAGGCGCCGCAGCACAGATACGCAGTATTTT.

The chain employs TRBV4-1 and TRBJ2-1; the match to TRBD2 covers 9 bases. Losses at the gene ends were 3 bases for V and 4 bases for J; bases not matched to a gene: 16. The germline V gene encodes CDR1 MGHRA and CDR2 YSYEKL. The CDR3 loop spans 19 amino acids. The CDR3 region is CASSHPGLAHGPGYNEQFF. The CDR3 nucleotides read TGCGCCAGCAGCCATCCGGGACTAGCTCACGGTCCAGGATACAATGAGCAGTTCTTC.

This sequence joins TRBV10-2 and TRBJ2-5; perhaps TRBD2 as D (6 bases). V lost 5 bases and J 0 bases, leaving 10 bases between the germline ends. This CDR3 has 14 residues. Germline values: CDR1 WSHSY, CDR2 SAAADI. The CDR3 coding sequence is TGCGCCAGCAGTCGGAGCGGGTACCAAGAGACCCAGTACTTC. Translation: CASSRSGYQETQYF.

This clone was seen a single time. The rearrangement joins TRBV7-9 to TRBJ1-2; 9 nucleotides agree with TRBD1. V gave up 4 bases and J gave up 5 bases; unmatched junction bases: 8. CDR1 and CDR2 from the germline V gene are SEHNR and FQNEAQ (reference sequence). This CDR3 is 15 amino acids long. The CDR3 loop is CASSSTGGAGYGYTF. The CDR3 coding sequence is TGTGCCAGCAGCTCTACAGGGGGCGCAGGGTATGGCTACACCTTC.

This chain links TRBV9 with TRBJ1-6; 8 bases line up with TRBD1. With V trimmed by 4 bases and J by 9 bases, 9 bases remained unmatched. The CDR3 runs to 15 residues. Germline V gene data show CDR1 as SGDLS and CDR2 as YYNGEE. In DNA, the CDR3 is TGTGCCAGCAGCCCCGAGGACAGGGAAGTTTCACCCCTCCACTTT. Translation gives CASSPEDREVSPLHF.